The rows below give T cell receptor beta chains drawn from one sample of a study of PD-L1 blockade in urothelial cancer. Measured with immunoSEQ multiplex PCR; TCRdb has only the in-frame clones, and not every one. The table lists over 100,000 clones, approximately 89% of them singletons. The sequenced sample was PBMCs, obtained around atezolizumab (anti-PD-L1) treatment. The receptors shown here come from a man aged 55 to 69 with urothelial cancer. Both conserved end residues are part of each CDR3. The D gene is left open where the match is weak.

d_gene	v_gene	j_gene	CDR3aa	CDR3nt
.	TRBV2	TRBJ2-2	CASSEAGRGPGELFF	TGTGCCAGCAGTGAAGCGGGGCGGGGCCCCGGGGAGCTGTTTTTT
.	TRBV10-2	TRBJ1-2	CAGFPGFSGGGYTF	TGCGCCGGATTCCCCGGGTTCTCGGGGGGTGGCTACACCTTC
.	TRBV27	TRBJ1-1	CASRITDSTRGEAFF	TGTGCCAGCAGAATAACGGACAGTACACGAGGTGAAGCTTTCTTT
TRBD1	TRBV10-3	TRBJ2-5	CAIRPGQGAETQYF	TGTGCCATACGACCGGGACAGGGGGCGGAGACCCAGTACTTC
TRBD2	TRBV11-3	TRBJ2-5	CASSSHAGAQETQYF	TGTGCCAGCAGCTCACACGCGGGAGCCCAAGAGACCCAGTACTTC
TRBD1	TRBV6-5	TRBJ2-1	CASSRDSNNEQFF	TGTGCCAGCAGTCGGGACAGCAACAATGAGCAGTTCTTC
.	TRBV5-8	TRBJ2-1	CASSFLAANEQFF	TGTGCCAGCAGCTTTCTGGCGGCAAATGAGCAGTTCTTC
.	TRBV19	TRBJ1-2	CASSIAQVNYGYTF	TGTGCCAGTAGTATAGCACAGGTTAACTATGGCTACACCTTC
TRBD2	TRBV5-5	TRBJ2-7	CASSPTSGSDEQYF	TGTGCCAGCAGCCCGACTAGCGGGAGTGACGAGCAGTACTTC
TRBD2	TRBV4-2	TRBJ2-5	CASSQVAGEVETQYF	TGTGCCAGCAGCCAAGTAGCGGGAGAAGTAGAGACCCAGTACTTC
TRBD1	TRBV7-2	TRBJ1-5	CASSSGQGNQPQHF	TGTGCCAGCAGCTCGGGACAGGGGAATCAGCCCCAGCATTTT
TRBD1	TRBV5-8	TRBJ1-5	CASSPGTVSNQPQHF	TGTGCCAGCAGCCCCGGGACAGTTAGCAATCAGCCCCAGCATTTT
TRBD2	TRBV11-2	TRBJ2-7	CASRPPGLVIEQYF	TGTGCCAGCAGACCGCCGGGACTAGTAATCGAGCAGTACTTC
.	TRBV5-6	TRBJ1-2	CASSTTANYGYTF	TGTGCCAGCAGCACCACAGCTAACTATGGCTACACCTTC
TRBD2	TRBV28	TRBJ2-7	CASSLGGYREQYF	TGTGCCAGCAGTTTGGGAGGGTATCGGGAGCAGTACTTC
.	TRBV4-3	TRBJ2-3	CASSQDPDSHSGTADTQYF	TGCGCCAGCAGCCAAGATCCCGACAGCCATAGCGGGACAGCAGATACGCAGTATTTT
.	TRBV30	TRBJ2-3	CAWSVGGQSTDTQYF	TGTGCCTGGAGTGTTGGGGGCCAGTCCACAGATACGCAGTATTTT
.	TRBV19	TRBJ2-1	CASSIPKLLAPTGNEQFF	TGTGCCAGTAGTATTCCCAAGCTACTAGCACCAACCGGCAATGAGCAGTTCTTC
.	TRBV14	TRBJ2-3	CASSFRSGTDTQYF	TGTGCCAGCAGCTTCCGAAGCGGCACAGATACGCAGTATTTT
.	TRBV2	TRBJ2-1	CASSSEVHNEQFF	TGTGCCAGCAGTTCTGAGGTCCACAATGAGCAGTTCTTC
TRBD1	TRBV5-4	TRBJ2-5	CASTAGPGQGAETQYF	TGTGCCAGCACCGCGGGGCCGGGACAGGGGGCGGAGACCCAGTACTTC
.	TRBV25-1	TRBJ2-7	CASSRQSARYEQYF	TGTGCCAGCTCCAGACAGTCGGCAAGGTACGAGCAGTACTTC
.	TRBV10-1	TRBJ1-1	CASSDRSSTALNTEAFF	TGCGCCAGCAGTGACCGCTCCTCGACAGCTCTGAACACTGAAGCTTTCTTT
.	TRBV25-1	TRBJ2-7	CASSGTGIFSYEQYF	TGTGCCAGCAGCGGTACAGGGATCTTTTCCTACGAGCAGTACTTC
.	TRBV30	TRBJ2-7	CAWSGDRRLFYEQYF	TGTGCCTGGAGTGGCGACAGGCGACTTTTTTACGAGCAGTACTTC
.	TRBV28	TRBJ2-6	CASSPGYSGANVLTF	TGTGCCAGCAGTCCAGGTTACTCTGGGGCCAACGTCCTGACTTTC
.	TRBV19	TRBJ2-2	CASIRGPNTGELFF	TGTGCCAGTATCAGGGGCCCGAACACCGGGGAGCTGTTTTTT
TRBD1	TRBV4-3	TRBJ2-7	CASSQEYRGYEQYF	TGCGCCAGCAGCCAAGAATACAGGGGGTACGAGCAGTACTTC
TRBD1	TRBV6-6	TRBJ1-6	CASRRSGQLDSPLHF	TGTGCCAGCAGGCGATCGGGACAGCTCGATTCACCCCTCCACTTT
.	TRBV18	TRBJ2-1	CASSPAGLAVLDEQFF	TGTGCCAGCTCACCAGCGGGTCTAGCAGTGTTGGATGAGCAGTTCTTC
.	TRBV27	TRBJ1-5	CASIQRRNQPQHF	TGTGCCAGCATTCAAAGGAGGAATCAGCCCCAGCATTTT
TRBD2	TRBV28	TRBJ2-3	CASSGLAGEIDTQYF	TGTGCCAGCAGCGGACTAGCGGGAGAGATAGATACGCAGTATTTT
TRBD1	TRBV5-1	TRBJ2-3	CASSFRPGQGSTDTQYF	TGCGCCAGCAGCTTTCGGCCGGGACAGGGCAGCACAGATACGCAGTATTTT
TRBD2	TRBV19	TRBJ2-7	CASSIGGGRSYEQYF	TGTGCCAGTAGTATAGGCGGCGGGAGGAGCTACGAGCAGTACTTC
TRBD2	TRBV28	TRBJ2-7	CASRGRLAVHEQYF	TGTGCCAGCAGAGGTCGGCTAGCGGTCCACGAGCAGTACTTC
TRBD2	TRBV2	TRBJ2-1	CASGGVSDNEQFF	TGTGCCAGCGGGGGGGTATCGGACAATGAGCAGTTCTTC
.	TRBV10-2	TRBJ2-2	CASRPPGDGELFF	TGCGCCAGCAGGCCTCCAGGGGACGGGGAGCTGTTTTTT
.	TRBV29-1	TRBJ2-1	CSVELGGSYNEQFF	TGCAGCGTTGAGCTCGGCGGCTCCTACAATGAGCAGTTCTTC
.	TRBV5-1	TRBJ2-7	CASSWEGSSYEQYF	TGCGCCAGCAGCTGGGAAGGGAGCTCCTACGAGCAGTACTTC
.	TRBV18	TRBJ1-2	CASSRTGSGYTF	TGTGCCAGCTCACGTACGGGGAGTGGCTACACCTTC
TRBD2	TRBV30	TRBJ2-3	CAWMGMTSGTTDTQYF	TGTGCCTGGATGGGTATGACTAGCGGTACCACAGATACGCAGTATTTT
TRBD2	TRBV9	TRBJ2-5	CASSVATSGETQYF	TGTGCCAGCAGCGTGGCGACTAGCGGAGAGACCCAGTACTTC